This entry lists 30 T cell receptor beta chains sequenced from one sample in a study of glioma-infiltrating T cells after dendritic cell vaccination. The method was immunoSEQ multiplex PCR; TCRdb's version includes in-frame clones alone and lacks a portion of them. The repertoire holds fewer than 85,000 clones, with around 86% as singletons. Time point noted: after dendritic cell vaccination, including at tumor progression/relapse. The source material was blood, sampled after dendritic cell vaccination. These receptors were collected from a human donor with glioblastoma.

This chain connects TRBV4-1 to TRBJ1-5; D gene ambiguous. V lost 4 bases and J 0 bases, leaving 10 bases between the germline ends. Germline V gives CDR1 MGHRA, CDR2 YSYEKL. This CDR3 has 15 amino acids. CDR3: CASSPDPYSNQPQHF. CDR3 nucleotide sequence: TGCGCCAGCAGCCCAGACCCTTATAGCAATCAGCCCCAGCATTTT.

The rearrangement joins TRBV9 to TRBJ2-6; D remains ambiguous. The germline gives CDR1 SGDLS, CDR2 YYNGEE. With 3 bases removed from V and 0 bases from J, the gap between germline ends came to 7 bases. This CDR3 spans 15 amino acids. For the CDR3, the DNA is TGTGCCAGCAGCGCCAGGTACTCTGGGGCCAACGTCCTGACTTTC. Its protein is CASSARYSGANVLTF.

V and J are TRBV7-2 and TRBJ1-5; a weak D match, TRBD1 (6 bases). V lost 1 base and J lost 4, with 14 bases in between. CDR1 is SGHTA, CDR2 FQGNSA, per germline. The CDR3 spans 16 residues. CDR3 DNA sequence: TGTGCCAGCAGCTTAGATGGACAGCCTGAAAATCAGCCCCAGCATTTT. Translating gives CASSLDGQPENQPQHF.

The genes are TRBV9 and TRBJ1-5; D is possibly TRBD1 (6 bases). CDR1 SGDLS and CDR2 YYNGEE come from the germline V gene. The CDR3 is 14 residues long. Trimming left V 10 bases short and J 4 bases short, with 18 bases between. The CDR3 protein is CAAWGQGSNQPQHF. The CDR3 DNA follows: TGTGCCGCGTGGGGGCAGGGTAGTAATCAGCCCCAGCATTTT.

The gene calls are TRBV2 and TRBJ1-5; D gene uncertain. Germline V CDR1 and CDR2: SNHLY, FYNNEI. The CDR3 is 15 residues long. Trimming removed 8 bases from V and 7 bases from J, with 21 bases in between. The CDR3 is CASRRTESKPQPQHF. The DNA for the CDR3 is TGTGCCAGCCGACGGACTGAGAGCAAGCCCCAGCCCCAGCATTTT.

The V and J genes are TRBV4-2 and TRBJ2-5, with 8 bases identical to TRBD1. The tail of the sequence fits TRBJ2-7 better, so the J call may be wrong. Germline values: CDR1 LGHNA, CDR2 YNFKEQ. The CDR3 totals 15 residues. This CDR3 reads CASQPAPGTGYEQYF. The DNA for the CDR3 is TGTGCCAGTCAACCGGCCCCTGGGACAGGCTACGAGCAGTACTTC.

The chain has TRBV20-1 and TRBJ2-1; a possible D gene is TRBD1 (5 bases). Germline CDR1 and CDR2: DFQATT and SNEGSKA (reference sequence). This CDR3 has 11 residues. V was shortened by 4 bases and J by 8 bases, with 9 bases between the two germline ends. The CDR3 DNA reads TGCAGTGCTACAGGGTTGGATGAGCAGTTCTTC. Translated: CSATGLDEQFF.

By sample fraction, this clone is medium-sized (0.01 to 0.1%). The chain couples TRBV2 to TRBJ2-7, with 7 bases fitting TRBD1. The CDR3 length is 14 residues. Trimming cost V 7 bases and J 1 base; bases outside gene matches: 7. The germline V gene has CDR1 SNHLY and CDR2 FYNNEI. CDR3 sequence: CASTPGTVSYEQYF. The CDR3 DNA sequence: TGTGCCAGCACCCCCGGGACAGTATCCTACGAGCAGTACTTC.

The V and J genes are TRBV20-1 and TRBJ1-2; D may be TRBD1 (6 bases). The germline V and J ends were trimmed by 8 bases and 5 bases, with 12 bases remaining between them. This CDR3 is 11 amino acids long. Per the germline V gene, CDR1 is DFQATT and CDR2 is SNEGSKA (reference sequence). The CDR3 here is CSCTGNYGYTF. CDR3 coding DNA: TGCAGTTGTACAGGGAATTATGGCTACACCTTC.

The genes are TRBV27 and TRBJ1-1; 8 bases match TRBD1. J lost 3 bases, V lost 5 bases, and 5 bases had no gene match. This CDR3 region has 14 residues. CDR1 is MNHEY and CDR2 is SMNVEV in the germline V gene (reference sequence). The CDR3 loop reads CASSLQGAHTEAFF. The DNA of the CDR3 is TGTGCCAGCAGTCTCCAGGGGGCCCACACTGAAGCTTTCTTT.

The genes are TRBV19 and TRBJ2-6; no reliable D call. This CDR3 contains 17 residues. Deletions cut 3 bases from V and 0 bases from J, with 12 bases between. The germline V gene encodes CDR1 LNHDA and CDR2 SQIVND (reference sequence). The CDR3 protein is CASSIGRRNSGANVLTF. Written as DNA, the CDR3 is TGTGCCAGTAGTATCGGAAGGCGGAACTCTGGGGCCAACGTCCTGACTTTC. Combining the CDR3 with reference TRBV19 and TRBJ2-6 gives the whole variable domain DGGITQSPKYLFRKEGQNVTLSCEQNLNHDAMYWYRQDPGQGLRLIYYSQIVNDFQKGDIAEGYSVSREKKESFPLTVTSAQKNPTAFYLCASSIGRRNSGANVLTFGAGSRLTVL.

The rearrangement links TRBV5-4 to TRBJ2-7, with D maybe TRBD1 (6 bases). The CDR3 is 14 amino acids. Germline V gene sequence: CDR1 SGHNT, CDR2 YYREEE (reference sequence). V lost 0 bases and J 3 bases, leaving 10 bases between the germline ends. CDR3 region: CASSLAVGGYEQYF. DNA of the CDR3: TGTGCCAGCAGCTTGGCAGTAGGGGGCTACGAGCAGTACTTC. The variable domain in full, with the rest retrieved from reference TRBV5-4 and TRBJ2-7, is ETGVTQSPTHLIKTRGQQVTLRCSSQSGHNTVSWYQQALGQGPQFIFQYYREEENGRGNFPPRFSGLQFPNYSSELNVNALELDDSALYLCASSLAVGGYEQYFGPGTRLTVT.

The V and J genes are TRBV7-3 and TRBJ2-1; 11 bases agree with TRBD2. Germline V gene sequence: CDR1 SGHTA, CDR2 FQGTGA. The CDR3 has 15 amino acids. J gave up 8 bases and V 5 bases, and 8 bases lay outside the gene matches. The CDR3 DNA follows: TGTGCCAGCAGCCCCGGGACTAGCGGAGGGGATGAGCAGTTCTTC. Protein sequence: CASSPGTSGGDEQFF. Full variable domain (rest looked up from reference TRBV7-3 and TRBJ2-1): GAGVSQTPSNKVTEKGKYVELRCDPISGHTALYWYRQSLGQGPEFLIYFQGTGAADDSGLPNDRFFAVRPEGSVSTLKIQRTERGDSAVYLCASSPGTSGGDEQFFGPGTRLTVL.

The gene calls are TRBV18 and TRBJ1-3; weak D call: TRBD1 (5 bases). This CDR3 contains 13 residues. Germline V gives CDR1 KGHSH, CDR2 LQKENI. V lost 8 bases and J 2 bases, leaving 10 bases between the germline ends. CDR3 in amino acids: CASRGTTGNTIYF. The DNA of the CDR3 is TGTGCCAGCCGCGGGACTACTGGAAACACCATATATTTT. Filled out from reference TRBV18 and TRBJ1-3, the complete variable domain reads NAGVMQNPRHLVRRRGQEARLRCSPMKGHSHVYWYRQLPEEGLKFMVYLQKENIIDESGMPKERFSAEFPKEGPSILRIQQVVRGDSAAYFCASRGTTGNTIYFGEGSWLTVV.

The rearrangement links TRBV2 to TRBJ1-2; D possibly corresponds to TRBD1 (5 bases). V dropped 6 bases and J dropped 3 bases, with 20 bases sitting between them. This CDR3 contains 16 residues. Germline V gene sequence: CDR1 SNHLY, CDR2 FYNNEI. CDR3: CASRITGNPFDYGYTF. The CDR3, as DNA: TGTGCCAGCAGGATTACAGGAAACCCTTTTGACTATGGCTACACCTTC.

This chain links TRBV15 with TRBJ2-7; 7 positions agree with TRBD1. This CDR3 is built from 13 residues. The ends lost 9 bases at V and 4 bases at J; junction bases unmatched: 9. CDR1 is LNHNV and CDR2 is YYDKDF in the germline V gene (reference sequence). The CDR3 is CATRDSSTYEQYF. CDR3 nucleotides: TGTGCCACTCGGGACAGTAGTACGTACGAGCAGTACTTC.

V usage is TRBV4-1 and J usage is TRBJ2-1, with 8 bases matching TRBD1. This CDR3 is 15 amino acids long. CDR1 and CDR2 (germline): MGHRA, YSYEKL. V lost 1 base, J lost 1 base, and 0 bases stayed unmatched. CDR3: CASSQGQGSYNEQFF. CDR3 sequence (DNA): TGCGCCAGCAGCCAAGGACAGGGGTCCTACAATGAGCAGTTCTTC.

The rearrangement uses TRBV29-1 and TRBJ2-2, with 7 positions matching TRBD2. Unmatched junction bases numbered 8, after V lost 6 bases and J lost 4 bases. Germline V lookup: CDR1 SQVTM, CDR2 ANQGSEA. The CDR3 has 14 residues. CDR3 sequence: CSVPGASGTGELFF. The CDR3 DNA reads TGCAGCGTCCCCGGGGCTAGCGGCACCGGGGAGCTGTTTTTT.

The sample holds one count of this clone. The chain is built from TRBV11-2 and TRBJ2-1; 9 bases align to TRBD1. The V gene end was trimmed by 1 base and the J gene end by 2 bases; junction bases not matched to a gene: 6. The CDR3 extends over 17 amino acids. Germline V gene sequence: CDR1 SGHAT, CDR2 FQNNGV. The CDR3 region has the DNA TGTGCCAGCAGCTTAGCACGGACAGGGGAGCCCTACAATGAGCAGTTCTTC. Translated, it gives CASSLARTGEPYNEQFF.

The V gene is TRBV4-3, the J gene TRBJ2-6, with D perhaps matching TRBD2 (6 bases). CDR1 and CDR2 (germline): LGHNA, YSLEER. This CDR3 spans 18 amino acids. V lost 3 bases and J 1 base, leaving 16 bases between the germline ends. In DNA, the CDR3 is TGCGCCAGCAGCCAGTCTTCCGGGAGAGGGTCTGGGGCCAACGTCCTGACTTTC. Residues: CASSQSSGRGSGANVLTF.

The chain recombines TRBV10-1 with TRBJ2-7, with D hard to call. Germline assignment: CDR1 WNHNN and CDR2 SYGVQD (reference sequence). The CDR3 extends over 12 amino acids. The V end lost 4 bases, the J end lost 6 bases, and 10 bases lay between the germline ends. The CDR3 reads CASSGNEVEQYF. CDR3 sequence (DNA): TGCGCCAGCAGTGGAAACGAGGTCGAGCAGTACTTC.

DNA of the CDR3: TGTGCCAGCAGCCTTACAGAGAACTATGGCTACACCTTC. Its protein product is CASSLTENYGYTF. J is TRBJ1-2 and V is TRBV13; no clear D. V shed 5 bases and J shed 2 bases, with 9 bases lying between them. The germline gives CDR1 PRHDT, CDR2 FYEKMQ (reference sequence). This CDR3 has 13 residues.

The chain joins TRBV7-8 to TRBJ1-5; no clear D. CDR1 SGHVS and CDR2 FQNEAQ come from the germline V gene. The CDR3 is 15 residues long. V shed 5 bases and J shed 3 bases, with 14 bases lying between them. CDR3 region: CASSQTVGANQPQHF. CDR3 nucleotide sequence: TGTGCCAGCAGCCAGACGGTAGGAGCCAATCAGCCCCAGCATTTT.

The chain has TRBV6-5 and TRBJ2-1, with TRBD1 matching over 9 bases. The J segment lost 3 bases and the V segment lost 5 bases, leaving 5 bases of the junction unmatched. Per the germline V gene, CDR1 is MNHEY and CDR2 is SVGAGI. The CDR3 runs to 15 residues. In DNA form, the CDR3 reads TGTGCCAGCAGTCCCGGGACAGGGCACTACAATGAGCAGTTCTTC. Translating gives CASSPGTGHYNEQFF.

The chain couples TRBV4-1 to TRBJ1-2; the match to TRBD1 covers 7 bases. V trimming: 0 bases; J trimming: 8 bases; junction bases outside the gene matches: 9. CDR3 size: 15 residues. Germline loops: CDR1 MGHRA, CDR2 YSYEKL. Written as DNA, the CDR3 is TGCGCCAGCAGCCAAGATCCGACAGGGTTGGAAGGCTACACCTTC. It codes for CASSQDPTGLEGYTF.

This clone was seen a few times. The chain has TRBV21-1 and TRBJ1-1. TRBV21-1 is flagged as a pseudogene. CDR3 size: 15 residues. The CDR3 sequence: CASSKEAASDGEAFF. CDR3 coding DNA: TGTGCCAGCAGCAAAGAGGCGGCCAGCGATGGAGAAGCTTTCTTT.

The rearrangement joins TRBV5-5 to TRBJ2-7; no firm D call. Trimming shortened V by 1 base and J by 3 bases, and 8 bases separated the two germline ends. Germline V gene lookup returns CDR1 SGHKS and CDR2 YYEKEE (reference sequence). This CDR3 is 13 amino acids long. CDR3 protein: CASSLFNSYEQYF. CDR3 bases: TGTGCCAGCAGCTTGTTTAACAGCTACGAGCAGTACTTC. The full variable domain, rest sourced from reference TRBV5-5 and TRBJ2-7, is DAGVTQSPTHLIKTRGQQVTLRCSPISGHKSVSWYQQVLGQGPQFIFQYYEKEERGRGNFPDRFSARQFPNYSSELNVNALLLGDSALYLCASSLFNSYEQYFGPGTRLTVT.

The V and J genes are TRBV7-2 and TRBJ1-1; possible D gene TRBD1, 5 bases. The germline V gene encodes CDR1 SGHTA and CDR2 FQGNSA. Trimming pared 3 bases from V and 1 base from J, leaving 9 bases between. The CDR3 is 14 amino acids. CDR3 coding DNA: TGTGCCAGCAGCTTGAGTAGGGGGAACACTGAAGCTTTCTTT. It yields the protein CASSLSRGNTEAFF.

The V gene is TRBV2, the J gene TRBJ1-2, with no clear D. Trimming pared 5 bases from V and 8 bases from J, leaving 18 bases between. The CDR3 length is 14 residues. The germline V gene encodes CDR1 SNHLY and CDR2 FYNNEI. CDR3 sequence reads: CASSPYPGEAGYTF. The CDR3 nucleotides are TGTGCCAGCAGTCCCTACCCCGGCGAGGCCGGCTACACCTTC.

CDR3 residues: CAISGTGRETQYF. The CDR3 DNA is TGTGCCATCAGTGGGACAGGGAGAGAGACCCAGTACTTC. The rearrangement uses TRBV10-3 and TRBJ2-5, with TRBD1 identical over 8 bases. After removal of 4 bases from V and 4 bases from J, the junction contained 2 bases not matched to a gene. The CDR3 covers 13 residues. The germline V gene encodes CDR1 ENHRY and CDR2 SYGVKD.